The present entry profiles one T cell receptor beta chain with its context. No antigen is known for it. This sample stems from a study of long-term antiretroviral therapy in people with HIV. General study points: There were no data on ART adherence, viral resistance or therapy changes, a gap that limits inferences about post-ART repertoire changes. The study found narrower CDR3 length ranges in HIV repertoires than in controls.

PBMC samples from each donor numbered at least one pre-ART and at least two post-ART. HIV-positive participants were all treated in the United States. CDR1 and CDR2 from the germline V gene are SEHNR and FQNEAQ (reference sequence). The CDR3 totals 16 residues. With V trimmed by 2 bases and J by 0 bases, 4 bases remained unmatched. At survey level, the immunoSEQ assay was run in its v3.0 version. TCRdb's copy holds only in-frame clones and misses some; the assay was immunoSEQ multiplex PCR. Of 35,000 to 45,000 clones listed, around nine tenths are singletons. This receptor was taken from a woman between 18 and 29 years old with HIV. The sample here was unsorted PBMCs, taken just before starting antiretroviral therapy. This chain connects TRBV7-9 to TRBJ1-5; 7 bases are a match to TRBD1. In DNA, the CDR3 is TGTGCCAGCAGCTTACCCGGGACAGATAGCAATCAGCCCCAGCATTTT. Protein: CASSLPGTDSNQPQHF.